This T cell receptor (beta chain) was retrieved from a study of blood T cell repertoires in COVID-19. Looking at the study overall: The United States, Italy and Spain supplied acute and convalescent COVID-19 samples. T cells, B-cell-depleted T cells, or PBMCs supplied cDNA or gDNA.

Only in-frame clones appear in the TCRdb table, and some are missing; sequencing was by immunoSEQ multiplex PCR. The table records 150,000 to 180,000 clones, roughly 83% of them present only once. Looked up from germline, CDR1 is SGHRS and CDR2 is YFSETQ. The CDR3 extends over 17 amino acids. V shed 3 bases and J 0 bases; nucleotides not matched to a gene: 8. The chain recombines TRBV5-1 with TRBJ1-4; TRBD1 aligns across 7 bases. Sequences were obtained from peripheral blood. The sequence was obtained from a woman aged 55 to 70 with acute or convalescent COVID-19. Here the CDR3 reads CASSSARDSATNEKLFF. CDR3 nucleotide sequence: TGCGCCAGCAGCTCAGCCCGGGACAGCGCAACTAATGAAAAACTGTTTTTT.